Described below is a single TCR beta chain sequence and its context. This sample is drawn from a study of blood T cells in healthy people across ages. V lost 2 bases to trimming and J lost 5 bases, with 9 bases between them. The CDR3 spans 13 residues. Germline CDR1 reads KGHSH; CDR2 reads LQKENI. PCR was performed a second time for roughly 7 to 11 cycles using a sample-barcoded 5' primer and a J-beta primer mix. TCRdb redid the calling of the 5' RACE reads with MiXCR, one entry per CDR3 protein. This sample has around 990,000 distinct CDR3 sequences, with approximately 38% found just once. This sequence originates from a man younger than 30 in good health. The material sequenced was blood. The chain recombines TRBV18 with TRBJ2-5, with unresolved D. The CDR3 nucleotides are TGTGCCAGCTCACCAGTTGGGATGGAGACCCAGTACTTC. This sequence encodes CASSPVGMETQYF. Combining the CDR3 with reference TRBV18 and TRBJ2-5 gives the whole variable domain NAGVMQNPRHLVRRRGQEARLRCSPMKGHSHVYWYRQLPEEGLKFMVYLQKENIIDESGMPKERFSAEFPKEGPSILRIQQVVRGDSAAYFCASSPVGMETQYFGPGTRLLVL.